This passage covers 10 T cell receptor beta chains from one sample sequenced in a study of blood T cell repertoires in COVID-19. The data were produced by immunoSEQ multiplex PCR, yet TCRdb's version contains in-frame clones alone and is incomplete. The repertoire holds about 200,000 clones, roughly nine tenths seen once, with about 1.9% in the top ten. The sample comprised peripheral blood. The receptors come from a man in his forties or fifties with active or convalescent COVID-19.

The chain employs TRBV19 and TRBJ1-5; TRBD1 is a possible D gene (5 bases). The CDR3 is 15 residues long. CDR1 and CDR2 (germline): LNHDA, SQIVND (reference sequence). The V end lost 4 bases, the J end lost 0 bases, and 10 bases lay between the germline ends. The CDR3 nucleotides read TGTGCCAGTAGTAGGGCAGGGTATAGCAATCAGCCCCAGCATTTT. Amino acids: CASSRAGYSNQPQHF.

J is TRBJ1-1 and V is TRBV16; 8 bases are shared with TRBD1. The CDR3 is made up of 17 amino acids. Germline CDR1 reads KGHSY; CDR2 reads FQNENV. With 8 bases clipped from V and 0 bases from J, the junction kept 14 bases outside the gene matches. CDR3 sequence: CASDHGQGGFMNTEAFF. The CDR3 nucleotides are TGTGCCAGCGATCATGGACAGGGCGGCTTCATGAACACTGAAGCTTTCTTT.

The chain couples TRBV7-8 to TRBJ2-5; D is unresolved. Per germline, CDR1 SGHVS and CDR2 FQNEAQ. The ends were cut back, 1 base at V and 0 bases at J, with 6 bases in the middle. This CDR3 region has 14 residues. As DNA, the CDR3 is TGTGCCAGCAGCTTAGGAGTCTACCAAGAGACCCAGTACTTC. It encodes CASSLGVYQETQYF.

The chain recombines TRBV27 with TRBJ1-6; D uncertain. The CDR3 is 14 residues long. V lost 6 bases and J 6 bases, leaving 12 bases between the germline ends. Germline CDR1 is MNHEY and CDR2 is SMNVEV (reference sequence). The CDR3: CASSFGLGNSPLHF. CDR3 sequence (DNA): TGTGCCAGCAGCTTCGGACTGGGTAATTCACCCCTCCACTTT.

This clone occurred once. The chain couples TRBV7-8 to TRBJ1-5; D is ambiguous. Trimming removed 5 bases at V and 0 bases at J, with 14 bases between. Germline assignment: CDR1 SGHVS and CDR2 FQNEAQ. The CDR3 has 16 amino acids. In DNA form, the CDR3 reads TGTGCCAGCAGCCCCCAGTGGCAGATTAGCAATCAGCCCCAGCATTTT. This codes for CASSPQWQISNQPQHF.

This rearrangement joins TRBV3-1 (or the pseudogene TRBV3-2) to TRBJ1-5; TRBD1 matches 7 bases. The V segment lost 1 base and the J segment 2 bases; nucleotides outside the gene matches: 2. CDR3 size: 15 residues. In germline, CDR1 is LGHDT, CDR2 YNNKEL (reference sequence). The CDR3 DNA reads TGTGCCAGCAGCCAAGCAGGGGGAGGCAATCAGCCCCAGCATTTT. Encoded protein: CASSQAGGGNQPQHF.

V is TRBV5-1 and J is TRBJ2-5; perhaps TRBD1 as D (5 bases). Trimming shortened V by 3 bases and J by 4 bases, and 13 bases separated the two germline ends. Germline CDR1 is SGHRS and CDR2 is YFSETQ. The CDR3 is 14 residues long. The CDR3 here is CASSSDNPGETQYF. In DNA, the CDR3 is TGCGCCAGCAGCTCGGACAACCCCGGAGAGACCCAGTACTTC.

The chain combines TRBV30 with TRBJ1-1, with D maybe TRBD1 (6 bases). Trimming shortened V by 0 bases and J by 4 bases, and 12 bases separated the two germline ends. From germline, CDR1 is GTSNPN and CDR2 SVGIG (reference sequence). The CDR3 has 14 amino acids. In DNA form, the CDR3 reads TGTGCCTGGAGTGTCAGGGGAGTGGCCACTGAAGCTTTCTTT. Amino acid sequence: CAWSVRGVATEAFF.

The chain joins TRBV10-3 to TRBJ1-1; D is perhaps TRBD1 (5 bases). Looked up from germline, CDR1 is ENHRY and CDR2 is SYGVKD. The CDR3 has 16 amino acids. V was pared by 6 bases and J by 0 bases, with 17 bases between. The CDR3 region has the DNA TGTGCCATCAGGGAGGGCGGAGGGGCTCTGAACACTGAAGCTTTCTTT. It encodes CAIREGGGALNTEAFF.

The chain is built from TRBV27 and TRBJ2-3, with D perhaps matching TRBD2 (6 bases). Germline CDR1 and CDR2: MNHEY and SMNVEV (reference sequence). The CDR3 covers 16 residues. The V end was cut by 7 bases, the J end by 2 bases, with 19 bases between. CDR3 in DNA: TGTGCCAGCACAGGGCGTTCAGGCGGGACCACAGATACGCAGTATTTT. The encoded protein is CASTGRSGGTTDTQYF.